The 12 T cell receptor beta chains in this list originate from one sample, sequenced in a study of shared clonotypes between healthy human individuals (dated by TCRdb to about 2020). The library relied on the immunoSEQ multiplex PCR assay. Here the immuneACCESS table is served through TCRdb, limited to in-frame sequences with V and J called. Missing clones are a known gap in these copies; in checked studies unresolved V genes cover under half, and the rest lacks a known reason. The sample contains around 1.9 million clones, around 95% of them found a single time. The top ten constitute more than 1.5% of the sample. CD8 naive samples consisted of CD45RO-negative cells that were positively selected for CCR7, yielding a CD45RA+CCR7+ population without TemRA cells. Sequenced: naive CD8+ T cells from PBMCs. The cell subset or site label of this sample denotes: CD45RA+CCR7+. The source is a man between 18 and 29 years old in good health. Some clones in this sample may be carry-over from other donors' samples.

This CDR3 is CASSGRGSPHEQYF. As DNA, the CDR3 is TGTGCCAGCAGCGGGCGCGGGAGCCCCCACGAGCAGTACTTC. The chain links TRBV11-2 to TRBJ2-7; 7 bases line up with TRBD2. CDR3 length equals 14 residues. Looked up from germline, CDR1 is SGHAT and CDR2 is FQNNGV. The junction had 9 bases not matched to a gene; V was cut back by 5 bases and J by 5 bases.

The chain joins TRBV7-9 to TRBJ2-1; D is ambiguous. Deletions cut 2 bases from V and 2 bases from J, with 7 bases between. The length of the CDR3 is 14 residues. CDR1 and CDR2 (germline): SEHNR, FQNEAQ (reference sequence). The CDR3 loop is CASSLTGTYNEQFF. CDR3 bases: TGTGCCAGCAGCTTAACTGGCACCTACAATGAGCAGTTCTTC.

The chain links TRBV28 to TRBJ2-7, with TRBD1 as a possible D gene (5 bases). Germline assignment: CDR1 MDHEN and CDR2 SYDVKM. The CDR3 has 11 residues. With 9 bases removed from V and 3 bases from J, the gap between germline ends came to 9 bases. The CDR3 spells CASTTGYEQYF. CDR3 DNA: TGTGCCAGTACAACAGGCTACGAGCAGTACTTC.

The chain uses TRBV18 and TRBJ2-5; 8 positions match TRBD1. Germline CDR1 is KGHSH and CDR2 is LQKENI. Germline trimming cut 4 bases from V and 5 bases from J; bases unmatched to any gene: 6. CDR3 length equals 14 residues. CDR3 loop: CASSLTRGLETQYF. Written as DNA, the CDR3 is TGTGCCAGCTCACTTACCAGGGGGCTTGAGACCCAGTACTTC.

The J gene is TRBJ1-1, the V gene TRBV27; maybe TRBD1 (6 bases). CDR1 and CDR2 (germline): MNHEY, SMNVEV (reference sequence). The V gene lost 2 bases and the J gene lost 4 bases, with 17 bases spanning the gap. There are 16 residues in the CDR3. The CDR3: CASSLVAPGASTEAFF. The CDR3 DNA follows: TGTGCCAGCAGTTTAGTGGCCCCAGGGGCGAGCACTGAAGCTTTCTTT.

The rearrangement uses TRBV11-2 and TRBJ2-7; 7 bases map to TRBD1. After removal of 5 bases from V and 4 bases from J, the junction contained 11 bases not matched to a gene. In germline, CDR1 is SGHAT, CDR2 FQNNGV. CDR3 length equals 15 residues. The CDR3 coding sequence is TGTGCCAGCAGCCAGACCCGGGACAGATTTTACGAGCAGTACTTC. This translates into CASSQTRDRFYEQYF.

The rearrangement joins TRBV27 to TRBJ2-1; TRBD2 agrees at 8 bases. Unmatched junction bases numbered 20, after V lost 5 bases and J lost 11 bases. In germline, CDR1 is MNHEY, CDR2 SMNVEV (reference sequence). This CDR3 region has 17 residues. The CDR3 loop is CASSPKDPGLDGNKQFF. The DNA for the CDR3 is TGTGCCAGCAGTCCAAAAGACCCGGGACTAGATGGAAATAAGCAGTTCTTC.

The count of this clone is one. Compared with germline, one end of the junction differs, possibly owing to a read error. The J gene is TRBJ2-1, the V gene TRBV7-6; 10 bases line up with TRBD2. Germline loops: CDR1 SGHVS, CDR2 FNYEAQ. The CDR3 sequence is 15 residues long. CDR3 amino acids: CASSSEREGYDEQFF. In DNA form, the CDR3 reads TGTGCCAGCAGCTCTGAGCGGGAGGGCTACGATGAGCAGTTCTTC.

Remarks on this clone: The sample carries other DNA sequences with the same CDR3. The DNA of the CDR3 is TGTGCCAGCAGCGTAGGAGGGGGCGTTGGAAACACCATATATTTT. This gives the protein CASSVGGGVGNTIYF. J is TRBJ1-3 and V is TRBV9, with 7 nucleotides matching TRBD1. The V gene's germline CDR1 is SGDLS and CDR2 YYNGEE. Germline trimming cut 0 bases from V and 3 bases from J; bases unmatched to any gene: 3. This CDR3 spans 15 amino acids.

The CDR3 bases are TGCGCCAGCAGCCAGGGGACAGGGAGCCGGGAGGGGCAGTACTTC. Residues: CASSQGTGSREGQYF. The chain uses TRBV4-1 and TRBJ2-7; possible D gene TRBD1, 9 bases. Trimming shortened V by 3 bases and J by 9 bases, and 21 bases separated the two germline ends. Germline V gene sequence: CDR1 MGHRA, CDR2 YSYEKL. This CDR3 is 15 amino acids long.

The chain has TRBV11-3 and TRBJ2-1; no reliable D call. The V and J ends lost 1 base and 3 bases respectively, with 4 bases between them. The germline CDR1 and CDR2 sequences are SGHNT and YENEEA. The CDR3 contains 13 residues. For the CDR3, the DNA is TGTGCCAGCAGCTTAGCCCGCTACAATGAGCAGTTCTTC. Encoded protein: CASSLARYNEQFF.

The chain uses TRBV13 and TRBJ2-1; 8 bases are shared with TRBD2. With V trimmed by 0 bases and J by 3 bases, 10 bases remained unmatched. The CDR3 consists of 18 residues. Per the germline V gene, CDR1 is PRHDT and CDR2 is FYEKMQ (reference sequence). CDR3 DNA: TGTGCCAGCAGCTTAGGCGGGAGGGGGAAAATCGGCTACAATGAGCAGTTCTTC. It codes for CASSLGGRGKIGYNEQFF.